This T cell receptor (beta chain) was profiled in a study of shared clonotypes between healthy human individuals. At the level of the study: The plates for each donor numbered three CD4 naive, three CD4 memory, two CD8 naive and one CD8 memory.

CD45RO-negative, CCR7-positively selected cells formed the naive CD8 fraction, excluding terminally differentiated effector memory CD45RA+ cells. Deep was the level used in running the assay. The assay was immunoSEQ multiplex PCR, and TCRdb's table has in-frame clones only and misses some. The sample includes 660,000 or so clones, roughly 96% of them seen just once. There are 15 residues in the CDR3. CDR1 SGHVS and CDR2 FNYEAQ come from the germline V gene. V dropped 5 bases and J dropped 1 base, with 14 bases sitting between them. The TCR comes from a woman aged 25 to 39 in good health. The specimen sequenced was naive CD8+ T cells sorted from blood. The genes are TRBV7-6 and TRBJ1-1, with D possibly being TRBD1 (6 bases). The CDR3 DNA reads TGTGCCAGCAGCCAAGGGGGACCTTGGAACACTGAAGCTTTCTTT. As protein: CASSQGGPWNTEAFF.